Ten or more counts support the clone carrying this T cell receptor beta chain. Its antigen is still unknown. These data are taken from a study of T-cell reconstitution after alpha-beta-depleted transplantation in children. Study findings and constraints: When one year had passed after transplant, most T-cell counts and diversity came from newly produced T cells. Approximately two months post-transplant, alpha-beta T cells reportedly originated from several hundred expanded graft clones. Some patients owed their high day-60 TCRbeta diversity to surviving recipient T cells and thymic progenitors.

Losses at the gene ends were 6 bases for V and 6 bases for J; bases not matched to a gene: 7. Germline V gene data show CDR1 as MNHNY and CDR2 as SVGAGI (reference sequence). This CDR3 contains 13 residues. Molecular barcoding with unique molecular identifiers was used for the TCRbeta library. TCRdb reprocessed the PCR reads via MiXCR and lists one record per CDR3 protein. Found here are fewer than 350,000 distinct CDR3 sequences, about 9.5% of them singletons; the top ten hold 7% to 9.5%. Here the sequenced sample was PBMCs, taken before TCRalphabeta/CD19-depleted stem cell transplant. This clonotype originated in a boy under two years old with acute myeloid leukemia, due to receive a stem cell transplant. The rearrangement links TRBV6-6 to TRBJ2-7; 8 bases are a match to TRBD2. This CDR3 reads CASRQLAGLEQYF. The CDR3 bases are TGTGCCAGCAGGCAATTAGCGGGGCTCGAGCAGTACTTC.